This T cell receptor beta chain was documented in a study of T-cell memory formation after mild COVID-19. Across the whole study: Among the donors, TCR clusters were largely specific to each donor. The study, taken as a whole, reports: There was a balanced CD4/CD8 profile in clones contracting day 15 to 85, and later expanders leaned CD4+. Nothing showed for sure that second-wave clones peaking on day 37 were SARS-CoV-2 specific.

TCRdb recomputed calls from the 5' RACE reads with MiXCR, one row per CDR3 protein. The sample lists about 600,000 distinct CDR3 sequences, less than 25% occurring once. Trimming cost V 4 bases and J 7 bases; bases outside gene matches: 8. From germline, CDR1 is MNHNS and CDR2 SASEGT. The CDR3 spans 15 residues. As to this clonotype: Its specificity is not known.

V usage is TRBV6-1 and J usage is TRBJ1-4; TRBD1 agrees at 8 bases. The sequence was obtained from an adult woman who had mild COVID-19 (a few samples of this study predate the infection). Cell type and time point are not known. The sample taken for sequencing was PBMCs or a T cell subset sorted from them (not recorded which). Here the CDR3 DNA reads TGTGCCAGCAGTGGACAGGGGTGGAACAGTGAAAAACTGTTTTTT. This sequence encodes CASSGQGWNSEKLFF.